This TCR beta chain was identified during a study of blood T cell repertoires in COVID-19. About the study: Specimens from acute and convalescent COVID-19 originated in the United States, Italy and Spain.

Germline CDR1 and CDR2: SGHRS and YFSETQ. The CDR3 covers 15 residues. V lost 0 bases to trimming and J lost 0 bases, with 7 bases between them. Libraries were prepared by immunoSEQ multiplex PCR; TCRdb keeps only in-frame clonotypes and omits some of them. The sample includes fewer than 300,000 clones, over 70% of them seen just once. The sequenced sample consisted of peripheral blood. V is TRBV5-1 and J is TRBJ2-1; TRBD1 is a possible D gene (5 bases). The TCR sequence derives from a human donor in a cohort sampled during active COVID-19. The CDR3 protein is CASSLGQSSYNEQFF. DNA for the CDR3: TGCGCCAGCAGCTTGGGACAGAGCTCCTACAATGAGCAGTTCTTC.